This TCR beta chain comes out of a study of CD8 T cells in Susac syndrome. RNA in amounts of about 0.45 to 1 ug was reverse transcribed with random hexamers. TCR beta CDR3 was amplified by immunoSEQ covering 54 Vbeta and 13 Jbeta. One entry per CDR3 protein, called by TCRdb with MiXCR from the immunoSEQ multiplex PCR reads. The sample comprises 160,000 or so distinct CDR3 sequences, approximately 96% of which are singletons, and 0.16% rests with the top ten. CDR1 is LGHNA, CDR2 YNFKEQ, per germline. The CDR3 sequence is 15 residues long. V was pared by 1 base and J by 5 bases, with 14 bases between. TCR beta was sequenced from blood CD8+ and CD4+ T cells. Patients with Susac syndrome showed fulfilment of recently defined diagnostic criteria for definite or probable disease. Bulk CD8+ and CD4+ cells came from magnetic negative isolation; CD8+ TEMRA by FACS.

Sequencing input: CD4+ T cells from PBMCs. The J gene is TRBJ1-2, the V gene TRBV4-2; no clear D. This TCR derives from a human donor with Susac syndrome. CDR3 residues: CASSQGPGSEYGYTF. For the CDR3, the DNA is TGTGCCAGCAGCCAAGGGCCCGGCAGCGAGTATGGCTACACCTTC.